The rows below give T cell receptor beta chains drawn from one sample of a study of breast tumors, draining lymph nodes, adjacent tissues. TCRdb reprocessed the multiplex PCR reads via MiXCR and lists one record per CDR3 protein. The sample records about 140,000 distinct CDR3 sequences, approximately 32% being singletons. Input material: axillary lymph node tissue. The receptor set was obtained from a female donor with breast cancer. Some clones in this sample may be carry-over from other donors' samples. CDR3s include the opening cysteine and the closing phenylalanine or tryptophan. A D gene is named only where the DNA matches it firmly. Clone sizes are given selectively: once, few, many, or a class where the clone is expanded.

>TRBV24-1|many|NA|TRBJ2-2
TGTGCCACCAGTACGCCAGCCCAACCCGGGGAGCTGTTTTTT
CATSTPAQPGELFF
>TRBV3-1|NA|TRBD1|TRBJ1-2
TGTGCCAGCAGCCCCCCGGGACAGGGGGCGCGGTTCTATGGCTACACCTTC
CASSPPGQGARFYGYTF
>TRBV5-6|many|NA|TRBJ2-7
TGTGCCAGCAGCTCCGGGTATCTCTCCTACGAGCAGTACTTC
CASSSGYLSYEQYF
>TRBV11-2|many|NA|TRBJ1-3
TGTGCCAGCAGCTTAACGTCGGGGGTTTCTGGAAACACCATATATTTT
CASSLTSGVSGNTIYF
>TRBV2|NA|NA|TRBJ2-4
TGTGCCAGCGCTTTGATCCTAGCTGACATTCAGTACTTC
CASALILADIQYF
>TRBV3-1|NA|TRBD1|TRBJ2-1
TGTCCCAGCAGCCAACAGGGGGGCAATGAGCAGTTCTTC
CPSSQQGGNEQFF
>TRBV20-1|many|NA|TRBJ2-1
TGCAGTGCCCCGAGTGGGGGAATTTCCTACAATGAGCAGTTCTTC
CSAPSGGISYNEQFF
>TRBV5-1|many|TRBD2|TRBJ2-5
TGCGCCAGCAGCTTTGGACTAGCGGGGGCCCAAGAGACCCAGTACTTC
CASSFGLAGAQETQYF
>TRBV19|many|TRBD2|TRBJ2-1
TGTGCCAGTAGCCCCGGGACTAGCTTGAATGAGCAGTTCTTC
CASSPGTSLNEQFF
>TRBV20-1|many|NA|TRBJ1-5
TGCAGTGCTCGACCCATGGGCAATCAGCCCCAGCATTTT
CSARPMGNQPQHF
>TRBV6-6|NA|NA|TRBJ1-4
TGTGCCAGCAGTGGGACTAGCGAAAAACTGTTTTTT
CASSGTSEKLFF
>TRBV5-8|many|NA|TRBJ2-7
TGTGCCAGCAGCTTGGCCGGGCTAACCTCCTACGAGCAGTACTTC
CASSLAGLTSYEQYF
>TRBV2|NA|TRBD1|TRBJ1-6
TGTGCCAGCAGTGACTCTGGACAGGGGTCACCCCTCCACTTT
CASSDSGQGSPLHF
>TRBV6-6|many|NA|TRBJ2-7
TGTGCCAGCAGTCACGTCAGGGACTCCTACGAGCAGTACTTC
CASSHVRDSYEQYF
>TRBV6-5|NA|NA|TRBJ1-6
TGTGCCAGCAGTCTACGGCTCCCCCGGGCTTTCGATTCACCCCTCCACTTT
CASSLRLPRAFDSPLHF
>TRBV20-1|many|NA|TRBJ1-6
TGCAGTGCTAGCGGGTCCCATCGGGATTCACCCCTCCACTTT
CSASGSHRDSPLHF
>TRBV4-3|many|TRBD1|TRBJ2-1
TGCGCCAGCAGCCAAGGGAGTCCGGACAGGGGGTACAATGAGCAGTTCTTC
CASSQGSPDRGYNEQFF
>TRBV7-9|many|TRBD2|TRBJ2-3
TGTGCCAGCAGCCCCCCCGGGGGGGGCACAGATACGCAGTATTTT
CASSPPGGGTDTQYF
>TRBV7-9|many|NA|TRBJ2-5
TGTGCCAGCAGCCCCCAGGGACGGCATCGGGAGACCCAGTACTTC
CASSPQGRHRETQYF
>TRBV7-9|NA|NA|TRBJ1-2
TGTGCCAGCAGCCCTACCGCAGTCTTGGGCTATGGCTACCCCTTC
CASSPTAVLGYGYPF
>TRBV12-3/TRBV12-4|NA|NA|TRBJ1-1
TGTGCCAGCAGTTTATCAGAGATGAACACTGAAGCTTTCTTT
CASSLSEMNTEAFF
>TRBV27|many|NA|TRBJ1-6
TGTGCCAGCAGTTTCCAGACGGGGATTCTCCACTTT
CASSFQTGILHF